These T cell receptor beta chains were read from a single sample in a study of T cells in Graves' hyperthyroidism and ophthalmopathy. TCRdb processed the multiplex PCR reads anew with MiXCR; each CDR3 protein has one entry. Among 550,000 to 800,000 distinct CDR3 sequences listed, about 16% were seen once. Sequenced: blood. The receptors here all came from a man between 18 and 29 years old with Graves' hyperthyroidism. Both conserved end residues are part of each CDR3. A D gene is named only where the DNA matches it firmly. Rows may omit the clone size; those that give it use once, few, many or a size class.

j_call d_call v_call clone_size cdr3_length cdr3_nt cdr3_aa
TRBJ2-5 TRBD1 TRBV7-2 many 13 TGTGCCAGCAGCTTAAACAGGGGAGAGACCCAGTACTTC CASSLNRGETQYF
TRBJ1-1 - TRBV27 few 15 TGTGCCAGCAGTTCCGGGGGAAATCTGAACACTGAAGCTTTCTTT CASSSGGNLNTEAFF
TRBJ2-1 - TRBV7-8 few 16 TGTGCCAGCAGCTGGGTCTTCGCTAACCCCTACAATGAGCAGTTCTTC CASSWVFANPYNEQFF
TRBJ1-2 - TRBV20-1 - 11 TGCAGTGCTAGGGGGGATTACAGCTACACCTTC CSARGDYSYTF
TRBJ1-3 - TRBV20-1 - 15 TGCAGTGCTACCGGAGGGGGGGGCGCCGGAAACATCATATATTTT CSATGGGGAGNIIYF
TRBJ2-7 TRBD2 TRBV12-3/TRBV12-4 many 18 TGTGCCAGCAGTTTTGGTCTAGCGGGACCAACCGGCACCTACGAGCAGTACTTC CASSFGLAGPTGTYEQYF
TRBJ2-5 - TRBV18 - 16 TGTGCCAGCTCACCACGGCAAGCGGAAACACAAGAGACCCAGTACTTC CASSPRQAETQETQYF
TRBJ2-7 - TRBV20-1 many 14 TGCAGTGCTAGTGGCGCGCGTCGAACCTACGAGCAGTACTTC CSASGARRTYEQYF
TRBJ1-5 - TRBV28 many 14 TGTGCCAGCAGTTTGAGAAGGGAAAATCAGCCCCAGCATTTT CASSLRRENQPQHF
TRBJ2-3 - TRBV9 few 14 TGTGCCAGCAGCGTAGACTACCGGGCAGATACGCAGTATTTT CASSVDYRADTQYF
TRBJ2-7 TRBD2 TRBV6-1 many 14 TGTGCCAGCAGGGGACTAGCGGGAGCCTACGAGCAGTACTTC CASRGLAGAYEQYF
TRBJ2-7 TRBD2 TRBV5-1 many 15 TGCGCCAGCAGCTTTACGACTAGCGGATCCTACGAGCAGTACTTC CASSFTTSGSYEQYF
TRBJ2-7 - TRBV28 many 14 TGTGCCAGCAGTTTAGGGGAACTACCCTACGAGCAGTACTTC CASSLGELPYEQYF
TRBJ2-5 - TRBV6-2/TRBV6-3 many 14 TGTGCCAGCAGCGGAGTGCCAGAGCAAGAGACCCAGTACTTC CASSGVPEQETQYF
TRBJ2-2 - TRBV19 - 13 TGTGCCAGTAGTATTGGACCGAAGGGGGAGCTGTTTTTT CASSIGPKGELFF
TRBJ2-7 TRBD1 TRBV20-1 few 14 TGCAGTGCTAGAGGGTTAGGCAGGGGGCAAGGGCAGTACTTC CSARGLGRGQGQYF
TRBJ2-3 - TRBV12-3/TRBV12-4 many 11 TGTGCCAGCAGTCGGACAGATACGCAGTATTTT CASSRTDTQYF
TRBJ1-4 - TRBV2 many 13 TGTGCCAGCATGAAAGGGGGGGACGAAAAACTGTTTTTT CASMKGGDEKLFF
TRBJ2-7 - TRBV20-1 few 13 TGCAGTGCTAGTACTGGACAGAGTTACGAGCAGTACTTC CSASTGQSYEQYF
TRBJ2-5 - TRBV14 few 17 TGTGCCAGCAGCCAAGATCTAGTCAGGGGTGCTCTCGAGACCCAGTACTTC CASSQDLVRGALETQYF
TRBJ2-1 TRBD2 TRBV19 few 17 TGTGCCAGTAGCCTGACTAGCGGGGGCCCCCCGAGCAATGAGCAGTTCTTC CASSLTSGGPPSNEQFF
TRBJ2-7 TRBD2 TRBV20-1 many 13 TGCAGTGCGACTAGCGGGAGGGATTACGAGCAGTACTTC CSATSGRDYEQYF
TRBJ2-3 TRBD2 TRBV27 - 15 TGTGCCAGCAATATACTAGCGGGAGGGCCAGATACGCAGTATTTT CASNILAGGPDTQYF
TRBJ2-1 TRBD1 TRBV20-1 - 15 TGCAGTGGGCTAGTTTTGGGACAGGGGGCAAATGAGCAGTTCTTC CSGLVLGQGANEQFF
TRBJ1-2 - TRBV3-1 many 11 TGTGCCAGCACCTATAACGGGGTTAACACCTTC CASTYNGVNTF
TRBJ2-3 - TRBV2 many 14 TGTGCCAGCACCGTGGACTGGAACACAGATACGCAGTATTTT CASTVDWNTDTQYF
TRBJ2-3 TRBD2 TRBV5-4 - 16 TGTGCCAGCAGCTTGGGACGAGCGGGAAGCACAGATACGCAGTATTTT CASSLGRAGSTDTQYF
TRBJ2-2 TRBD2 TRBV5-6 - 16 TGTGCCAGCAGTTTAGGACTAGCGGGAGATTCGGGGGAGCTGTTTTTT CASSLGLAGDSGELFF
TRBJ1-1 TRBD1 TRBV2 many 14 TGTGCCAGCAGATGGGACAGCGCGAACACTGAAGCTTTCTTT CASRWDSANTEAFF
TRBJ2-1 - TRBV9 - 15 TGTGCCAGCAGCGTAACGGGAGAGTTAGACAATGAGCAGTTCTTC CASSVTGELDNEQFF
TRBJ2-2 - TRBV7-9 many 15 TGTGCCAGCAGCGGGACACTGCAAGACACCGGGGAGCTGTTTTTT CASSGTLQDTGELFF
TRBJ2-3 TRBD2 TRBV29-1 - 17 TGCAGCGTTGGTACTAGCGGGAGGGCCAGTGACACAGATACGCAGTATTTT CSVGTSGRASDTDTQYF
TRBJ1-1 - TRBV30 few 15 TGTGCCTGGAACGCCGGCCTACGGGAAAGCCCTGAAGCTTTCTTT CAWNAGLRESPEAFF
TRBJ2-7 - TRBV11-1 many 14 TGTGCCAGCAGCTCACAGCGTACCTCCCTCGAGCAGTACTTC CASSSQRTSLEQYF
TRBJ1-4 - TRBV20-1 - 14 TGCAGTGCTAGAGATATGGCAGGAGGAGGAAAACTGTTTTTT CSARDMAGGGKLFF
TRBJ1-3 - TRBV28 few 17 TGTGCCAGCAGTTACTCAGCGACCGTCGTCTCTGGAAACACCATATATTTT CASSYSATVVSGNTIYF
TRBJ1-1 - TRBV14 - 16 TGTGCCAGCAGCCAAGGAACGGGGTGGATGAACACTGAAGCTTTCTTT CASSQGTGWMNTEAFF
TRBJ1-6 TRBD1 TRBV6-6 many 16 TGTGCCAGCAGTTACTCAATGGGACAGGGAAGATCACCCCTCCACTTT CASSYSMGQGRSPLHF
TRBJ2-7 TRBD2 TRBV7-9 many 14 TGTGCCAGCAGCCCCACGGGAGGGAGCCGCGAGCAGTACTTC CASSPTGGSREQYF
TRBJ1-5 - TRBV28 - 13 TGTGCCAGCACCGCGACGTCAAATCAGCCCCAGCATTTT CASTATSNQPQHF
TRBJ2-1 - TRBV30 - 11 TGTGCCTGGGACGACCCGAGGCAGCAGTTCTTC CAWDDPRQQFF